This T cell receptor (beta chain) is from a study of blood T cell repertoires in COVID-19. Study in general: The United States, Italy and Spain supplied acute and convalescent COVID-19 samples. PBMCs, B-cell-depleted T cells, or T cells provided the cDNA or gDNA that made up the material.

Germline CDR1 MNHEY, CDR2 SMNVEV (reference sequence). V lost 2 bases and J lost 3, with 11 bases in between. This CDR3 contains 14 residues. In the study's own analysis: Amplifying reference gene primers gave estimates of nucleated cell counts. Assay: immunoSEQ multiplex PCR; the TCRdb copy retains only in-frame clones and omits some. The DNA gave D and trimming, while V, J and clone size come from that table. The sample yields 200,000 to 250,000 clones, around 84% seen once. The sample holds a few counts of this clone. The material sequenced was peripheral blood. The sequence derives from a woman between 18 and 29 years old with acute or convalescent COVID-19. The chain couples TRBV27 to TRBJ2-7, with TRBD1 as a possible D gene (6 bases). The CDR3 bases are TGTGCCAGCAGTTTAATGCAGGGGAACTACGAGCAGTACTTC. Residues: CASSLMQGNYEQYF.